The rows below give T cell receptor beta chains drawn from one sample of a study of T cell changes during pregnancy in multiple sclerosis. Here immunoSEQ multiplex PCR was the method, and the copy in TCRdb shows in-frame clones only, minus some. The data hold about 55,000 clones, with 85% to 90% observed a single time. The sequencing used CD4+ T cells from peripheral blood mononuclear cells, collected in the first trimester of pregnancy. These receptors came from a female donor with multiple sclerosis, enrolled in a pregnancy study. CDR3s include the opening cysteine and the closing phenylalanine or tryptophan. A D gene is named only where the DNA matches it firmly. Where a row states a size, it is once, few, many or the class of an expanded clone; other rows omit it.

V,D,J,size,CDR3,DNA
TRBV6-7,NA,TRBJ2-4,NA,CASSYPLQYLAKNIQYF,TGTGCCAGCAGTTACCCTTTACAGTACCTAGCCAAAAACATTCAGTACTTC
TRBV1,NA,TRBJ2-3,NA,CTPPLATDTQYF,TGCACCCCCCCCTTGGCCACAGATACGCAGTATTTT
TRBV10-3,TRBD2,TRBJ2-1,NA,CATSSGNEQFF,TGTGCCACCTCTAGCGGCAATGAGCAGTTCTTC
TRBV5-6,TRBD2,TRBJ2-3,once,CASSLGPSGGSQYF,TGTGCCAGCAGCTTGGGTCCTAGCGGGGGATCGCAGTATTTT
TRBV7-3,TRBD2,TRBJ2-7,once,CASSLPKREGPYEQYF,TGTGCCAGCAGCTTACCGAAGCGGGAGGGCCCCTACGAGCAGTACTTC
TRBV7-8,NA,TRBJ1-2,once,CASSPGLYGYTF,TGTGCCAGCAGCCCTGGACTTTATGGCTACACCTTC
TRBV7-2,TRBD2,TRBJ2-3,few,CASRPGLDGDTQYF,TGTGCCAGCAGACCGGGACTAGACGGAGATACGCAGTATTTT
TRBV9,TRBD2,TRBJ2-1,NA,CASSEPSGGAVGNEQFF,TGTGCCAGCAGCGAGCCCAGCGGGGGGGCCGTCGGCAATGAGCAGTTCTTC
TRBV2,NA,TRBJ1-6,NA,CASREDSNNSPLHF,TGTGCCAGCAGAGAGGACAGCAATAATTCACCCCTCCACTTT
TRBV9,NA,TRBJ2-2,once,CASSPRTANTGELFF,TGTGCCAGCAGCCCGCGGACAGCAAACACCGGGGAGCTGTTTTTT
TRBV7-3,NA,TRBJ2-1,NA,CASSSGQPYNEQFF,TGTGCCAGCAGCTCTGGACAGCCTTACAATGAGCAGTTCTTC
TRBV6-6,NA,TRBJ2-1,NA,CASTYGGVRGWEFF,TGTGCCAGCACCTATGGGGGCGTCAGGGGCTGGGAGTTCTTC
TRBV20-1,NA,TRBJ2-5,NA,CSAQFQETQYF,TGCAGTGCCCAGTTCCAAGAGACCCAGTACTTC
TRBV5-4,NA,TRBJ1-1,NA,CASSPGAFGLLMNTEAFF,TGTGCCAGCAGCCCAGGGGCCTTCGGGTTGCTCATGAACACTGAAGCTTTCTTT
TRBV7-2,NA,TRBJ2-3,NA,CASSFGQSDTQYF,TGTGCCAGCAGCTTTGGACAGTCAGATACGCAGTATTTT
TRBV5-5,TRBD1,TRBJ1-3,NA,CASSPGQGRGNTIYF,TGTGCCAGCAGCCCAGGACAGGGGCGCGGAAACACCATATATTTT
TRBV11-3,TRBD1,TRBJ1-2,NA,CASSRGRGSGYTF,TGTGCCAGCAGCCGAGGCAGGGGGAGCGGCTACACCTTC
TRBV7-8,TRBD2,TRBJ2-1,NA,CASSLRGLAGGPNNEQFF,TGTGCCAGCAGCTTAAGGGGGCTAGCGGGAGGGCCTAACAATGAGCAGTTCTTC
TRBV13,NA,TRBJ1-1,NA,CASSLMTDPTEAFF,TGTGCCAGCAGCTTAATGACTGACCCCACTGAAGCTTTCTTT
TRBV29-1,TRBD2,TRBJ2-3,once,CSVEDRTSLNTDTQYF,TGCAGCGTTGAAGACCGGACTAGCCTCAACACAGATACGCAGTATTTT
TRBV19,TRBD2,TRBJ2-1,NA,CASRLAGVTYNEQFF,TGTGCCAGTAGGCTAGCGGGAGTCACCTACAATGAGCAGTTCTTC
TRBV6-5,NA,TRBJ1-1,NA,CASSSRERNTEAFF,TGTGCCAGCAGTTCGCGGGAAAGGAACACTGAAGCTTTCTTT
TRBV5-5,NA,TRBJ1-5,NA,CASSSDINRPQHF,TGTGCCAGCAGCTCGGACATAAATCGGCCCCAGCATTTT
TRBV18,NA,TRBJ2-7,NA,CASSPRDFTYEQYF,TGTGCCAGCTCACCACGAGACTTTACCTACGAGCAGTACTTC
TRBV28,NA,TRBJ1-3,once,CASSSRNSGNTIYF,TGTGCCAGCAGTTCCAGGAACTCTGGAAACACCATATATTTT
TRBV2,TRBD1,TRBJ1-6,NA,CASSRLGQANSPLHF,TGTGCCAGCAGTCGTTTGGGACAGGCGAATTCACCCCTCCACTTT
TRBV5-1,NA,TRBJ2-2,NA,CASSNPGRTGELFF,TGCGCCAGCAGCAATCCAGGGCGGACCGGGGAGCTGTTTTTT
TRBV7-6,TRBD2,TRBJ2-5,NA,CASSVSGTSGVLLETQYF,TGTGCCAGCAGCGTGTCCGGGACTAGCGGGGTTTTGCTAGAGACCCAGTACTTC
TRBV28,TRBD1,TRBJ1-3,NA,CASSLWETGFGNTIYF,TGTGCCAGCAGTTTATGGGAGACAGGGTTTGGAAACACCATATATTTT
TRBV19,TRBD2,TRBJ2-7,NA,CASSRLAGLYEQYF,TGTGCCAGTAGCCGATTAGCGGGCCTCTACGAGCAGTACTTC
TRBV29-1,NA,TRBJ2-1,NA,CSVVRDLGNEQFF,TGCAGCGTCGTGAGGGATTTGGGGAATGAGCAGTTCTTC
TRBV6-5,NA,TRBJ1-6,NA,CASSYSTSGSLHF,TGTGCCAGCAGTTACTCGACAAGTGGGTCCCTCCACTTT
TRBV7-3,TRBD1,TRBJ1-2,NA,CASSLTGTGGGYTF,TGTGCCAGCAGCTTAACGGGGACAGGCGGTGGCTACACCTTC
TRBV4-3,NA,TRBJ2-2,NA,CASSRSLQGGNTGELFF,TGCGCCAGCAGCCGATCCCTCCAGGGGGGTAACACCGGGGAGCTGTTTTTT
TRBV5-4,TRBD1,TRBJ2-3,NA,CASSAPGQGTDTQYF,TGTGCCAGCAGCGCACCGGGACAGGGCACAGATACGCAGTATTTT
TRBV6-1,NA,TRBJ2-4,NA,CASRTRQPQNIQYF,TGTGCCAGCAGAACTCGACAGCCCCAAAACATTCAGTACTTC
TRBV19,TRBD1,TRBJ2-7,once,CASSRHLTTGTGGYEQYF,TGTGCCAGTAGTAGGCACCTTACCACCGGGACAGGGGGCTACGAGCAGTACTTC
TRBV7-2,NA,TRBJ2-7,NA,CASSPDSDAYEQYF,TGTGCCAGCAGCCCGGACAGCGATGCCTACGAGCAGTACTTC
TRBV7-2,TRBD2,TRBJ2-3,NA,CASIPGGGAYTQYF,TGTGCCAGCATCCCTGGCGGGGGGGCCTATACGCAGTATTTT
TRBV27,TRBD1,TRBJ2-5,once,CASSLYGTGRQETQYF,TGTGCCAGCAGTTTATATGGGACAGGGCGCCAAGAGACCCAGTACTTC
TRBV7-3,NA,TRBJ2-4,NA,CASSLDQGANIQYF,TGTGCCAGCAGCTTAGATCAGGGCGCAAACATTCAGTACTTC
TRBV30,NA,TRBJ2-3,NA,CAWSIASDTQYF,TGTGCCTGGAGCATAGCCTCAGATACGCAGTATTTT
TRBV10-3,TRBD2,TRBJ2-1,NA,CAKQSGGGHNEQFF,TGTGCCAAACAGTCGGGGGGGGGTCACAATGAGCAGTTCTTC
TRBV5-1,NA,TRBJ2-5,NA,CASSDLASQETQYF,TGCGCCAGCAGTGATCTAGCGTCTCAAGAGACCCAGTACTTC
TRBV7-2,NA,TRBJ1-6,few,CASSPRDLSPLHF,TGTGCCAGCAGTCCTAGGGACTTATCACCCCTCCACTTT
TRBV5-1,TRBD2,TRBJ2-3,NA,CASSLGLAGAADTQYF,TGCGCCAGCAGCTTGGGACTAGCGGGGGCGGCAGATACGCAGTATTTT
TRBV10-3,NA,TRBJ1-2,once,CAISESTSGYGYTF,TGTGCCATCAGTGAGTCGACGTCAGGCTATGGCTACACCTTC
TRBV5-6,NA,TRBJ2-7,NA,CASSQVSVLSYEQYF,TGTGCCAGCAGCCAAGTGAGTGTACTCTCCTACGAGCAGTACTTC
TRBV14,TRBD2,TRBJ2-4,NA,CASSQFSGRAKNIQYF,TGTGCCAGCAGCCAATTTAGCGGGAGAGCCAAAAACATTCAGTACTTC
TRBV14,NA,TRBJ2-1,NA,CASSQDGERVQFF,TGTGCCAGCAGCCAAGACGGGGAAAGGGTGCAGTTCTTC
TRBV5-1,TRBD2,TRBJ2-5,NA,CASSLGRRRGKQETQYF,TGCGCCAGCAGCTTGGGCCGGCGGCGGGGGAAACAAGAGACCCAGTACTTC
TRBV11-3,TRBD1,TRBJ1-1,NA,CASSLGEQGFTEAFF,TGTGCCAGCAGTTTAGGCGAACAGGGGTTTACTGAAGCTTTCTTT
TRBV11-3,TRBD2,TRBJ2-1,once,CASSLSVAGGQNEQFF,TGTGCCAGCAGCTTATCCGTAGCGGGGGGGCAGAATGAGCAGTTCTTC
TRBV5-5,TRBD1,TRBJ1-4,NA,CASSKDRATNEKLFF,TGTGCCAGCAGCAAGGACAGGGCAACTAATGAAAAACTGTTTTTT
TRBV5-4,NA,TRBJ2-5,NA,CASSPGQGRGQETQYF,TGTGCCAGCAGCCCCGGGCAGGGAAGAGGTCAAGAGACCCAGTACTTC
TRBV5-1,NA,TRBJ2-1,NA,CASSFRDEQFF,TGCGCCAGCAGCTTTCGCGATGAGCAGTTCTTC
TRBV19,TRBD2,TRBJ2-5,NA,CASSMGTSGSTETQYF,TGTGCCAGTAGTATGGGGACTAGCGGGAGTACCGAGACCCAGTACTTC
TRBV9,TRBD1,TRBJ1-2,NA,CASSVDNRGEGYTF,TGTGCCAGCAGCGTAGATAACAGGGGTGAGGGCTACACCTTC
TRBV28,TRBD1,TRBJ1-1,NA,CASSSWQGVNTEAFF,TGTGCCAGCAGTTCCTGGCAGGGGGTGAACACTGAAGCTTTCTTT
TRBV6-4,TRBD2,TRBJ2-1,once,CASSPYFTSGRANEQFF,TGTGCCAGCAGTCCTTACTTTACTAGCGGGAGGGCCAATGAGCAGTTCTTC